This passage covers 16 T cell receptor beta chains from one sample sequenced in a study of TIL therapy for anti-PD-1-resistant metastatic lung cancer. Sequencing used immunoSEQ v3. Clones were read by immunoSEQ multiplex PCR, and TCRdb kept only the in-frame ones, dropping some. The sample consists of 54,000 or so clones, less than 75% of them appearing once. Regarding time point: pre-treatment sample, taken before nivolumab and TIL therapy. The source material was blood, sampled at baseline. The receptor source for this set is a person between 30 and 79 years old with non-small cell lung cancer.

This chain uses TRBV10-1 with TRBJ2-7, with TRBD1 identical over 7 bases. With V trimmed by 4 bases and J by 0 bases, 3 bases remained unmatched. Germline CDR1 and CDR2: WNHNN and SYGVQD (reference sequence). This CDR3 comprises 14 residues. The chain's CDR3 is CASSGQGASYEQYF. In nucleotides, the CDR3 is TGCGCCAGCAGTGGACAGGGTGCCTCCTACGAGCAGTACTTC.

V gene TRBV11-3 combines with J gene TRBJ2-7; D remains ambiguous. The CDR3 consists of 15 residues. V was clipped by 5 bases and J by 3 bases, with 17 bases between them. In germline, CDR1 is SGHNT, CDR2 YENEEA. The DNA of the CDR3 is TGTGCCAGCAGCCCCTCCCCCGGAGCCGGCTACGAGCAGTACTTC. This codes for CASSPSPGAGYEQYF.

This sequence joins TRBV19 and TRBJ2-5; unclear D gene. This CDR3 has 14 residues. Between the trimmed V and J ends, which lost 5 bases and 3 bases, there was a span of 13 bases. In germline, CDR1 is LNHDA, CDR2 SQIVND (reference sequence). The CDR3 region has the DNA TGTGCCAGTAGTGGCCCAAAAAGGGAAGAGACCCAGTACTTC. It specifies CASSGPKREETQYF. The whole variable domain, filled in from reference TRBV19 and TRBJ2-5, reads DGGITQSPKYLFRKEGQNVTLSCEQNLNHDAMYWYRQDPGQGLRLIYYSQIVNDFQKGDIAEGYSVSREKKESFPLTVTSAQKNPTAFYLCASSGPKREETQYFGPGTRLLVL.

This chain joins TRBV6-6 and TRBJ1-2, with D unclear. The CDR3 spans 13 residues. CDR1 and CDR2 (germline): MNHNY, SVGAGI (reference sequence). V was trimmed by 6 bases and J by 3 bases, leaving 11 bases between them. This CDR3 reads CASRPRRYYGYTF. CDR3 sequence (DNA): TGTGCCAGCAGACCCAGACGGTACTATGGCTACACCTTC.

The sample holds a few counts of this clone. This chain uses TRBV5-1 with TRBJ1-6; D ambiguous. Between the trimmed V and J ends, which lost 4 bases and 9 bases, there was a span of 17 bases. This CDR3 spans 15 amino acids. Germline V lookup: CDR1 SGHRS, CDR2 YFSETQ. The CDR3 bases are TGCGCCAGCAGCCCCGGGAGCCCGACGGGTTCACCCCTCCACTTT. Protein: CASSPGSPTGSPLHF. Full variable domain (missing parts from reference TRBV5-1 and TRBJ1-6): KAGVTQTPRYLIKTRGQQVTLSCSPISGHRSVSWYQQTPGQGLQFLFEYFSETQRNKGNFPGRFSGRQFSNSRSEMNVSTLELGDSALYLCASSPGSPTGSPLHFGNGTRLTVT.

This chain connects TRBV5-4 to TRBJ1-1, with D unresolved. V was cut by 1 base and J by 4 bases, with 8 bases left in between. Germline V gene sequence: CDR1 SGHNT, CDR2 YYREEE (reference sequence). There are 13 residues in the CDR3. The CDR3 DNA is TGTGCCAGCAGCTTGCTTGAATTCACTGAAGCTTTCTTT. Translating it yields CASSLLEFTEAFF.

The chain employs TRBV5-1 and TRBJ1-5; the D gene is possibly TRBD1 (5 bases). V dropped 0 bases and J dropped 5 bases, with 9 bases sitting between them. The CDR3 length is 14 residues. Germline V gives CDR1 SGHRS, CDR2 YFSETQ. DNA for the CDR3: TGCGCCAGCAGCTTGGATACAGGTGATCAGCCCCAGCATTTT. Translated: CASSLDTGDQPQHF.

The gene calls are TRBV11-2 and TRBJ2-7, with D possibly TRBD2 on 6 matching bases. CDR1 is SGHAT, CDR2 FQNNGV, per germline. This CDR3 has 13 residues. V was shortened by 6 bases and J by 3 bases, with 12 bases between the two germline ends. The CDR3 sequence is CASSGTPYYEQYF. In DNA form, the CDR3 reads TGTGCCAGCAGTGGGACTCCGTACTACGAGCAGTACTTC.

The chain couples TRBV5-6 to TRBJ2-1; 9 bases are shared with TRBD2. Germline CDR1 is SGHDT and CDR2 is YYEEEE. This CDR3 comprises 16 residues. Losses at the gene ends were 2 bases for V and 0 bases for J; bases not matched to a gene: 3. The CDR3 DNA reads as TGTGCCAGCAGCTTCGGCGGGAGGGGCTCCTACAATGAGCAGTTCTTC. Protein sequence: CASSFGGRGSYNEQFF.

V gene TRBV6-4 combines with J gene TRBJ2-3; no definite D call. Trimming stripped 2 bases from V and 0 bases from J, with 9 bases between. The germline CDR1 and CDR2 sequences are MRHNA and SNTAGT. CDR3 length: 15 residues. The DNA for the CDR3 is TGTGCCAGCAGTGACATCTCTTCTAGCACAGATACGCAGTATTTT. This codes for CASSDISSSTDTQYF.

V is TRBV5-1 and J is TRBJ2-1; 8 bases are a match to TRBD1. The CDR3 runs to 15 residues. The J segment lost 0 bases and the V segment lost 2 bases, leaving 1 base of the junction unmatched. Germline V gene lookup returns CDR1 SGHRS and CDR2 YFSETQ. The CDR3 reads CASSLTGGSYNEQFF. Written as DNA, the CDR3 is TGCGCCAGCAGCTTAACAGGGGGCTCCTACAATGAGCAGTTCTTC.

In its sample, this clone was seen once. This chain connects TRBV9 to TRBJ2-1; the match to TRBD2 covers 12 bases. The CDR3 totals 15 residues. CDR1 SGDLS and CDR2 YYNGEE come from the germline V gene. Trimming removed 0 bases from V and 9 bases from J; junction bases left unmatched: 4. The CDR3 nucleotides read TGTGCCAGCAGCGTAGGTACTAGCGGGGGGACTGAGCAGTTCTTC. Amino acid sequence: CASSVGTSGGTEQFF.

The V and J genes are TRBV7-6 and TRBJ1-4, with TRBD1 matching 7 bases. V dropped 5 bases and J dropped 8; count of bases not matched to a gene: 2. Germline V lookup: CDR1 SGHVS, CDR2 FNYEAQ. The CDR3 extends over 12 amino acids. The CDR3 here is CASSTGEEKLFF. CDR3 coding DNA: TGTGCCAGCAGCACAGGGGAAGAAAAACTGTTTTTT.

J is TRBJ1-1 and V is TRBV27; possibly TRBD1 for D (5 bases). V was shortened by 6 bases and J by 8 bases, with 10 bases between the two germline ends. CDR3 length: 11 residues. The germline gives CDR1 MNHEY, CDR2 SMNVEV (reference sequence). The CDR3 DNA is TGTGCCAGCAGCGGGAGGGGAGAAGCTTTCTTT. This gives the protein CASSGRGEAFF.

The CDR3 coding sequence is TGTGCCAGCAGGACAGGTTCATACGAGCAGTACTTC. It is translated as CASRTGSYEQYF. The gene calls are TRBV27 and TRBJ2-7, with a tentative D call TRBD1 (6 bases). Trimming stripped 6 bases from V and 4 bases from J, with 10 bases between. The germline V gene has CDR1 MNHEY and CDR2 SMNVEV (reference sequence). This CDR3 region has 12 residues.

The CDR3 region has the DNA TGTGCCAGCTCCGAGGGGCTAGAAAACATTCAGTACTTC. Translated: CASSEGLENIQYF. The chain combines TRBV18 with TRBJ2-4, with D perhaps assigned TRBD1 or TRBD2 (5 bases each). This CDR3 contains 13 residues. CDR1 and CDR2 (germline): KGHSH, LQKENI. V was cut by 6 bases and J by 5 bases, with 11 bases left in between.